Listed here are 17 T cell receptor beta chains from one sample, sequenced in a study of cytomegalovirus exposure and HLA in healthy donors. Amplification used 60 Vbeta primers and 13 Jbeta primers. Assay used: immunoSEQ multiplex PCR; TCRdb lists only in-frame clones, some missing. The listing contains approximately 60,000 clones. The sample was PBMCs. Receptors originate from a man aged 25-45 years in good health and CMV-seropositive.

This chain connects TRBV6-5 to TRBJ2-7; 8 bases match TRBD2. Per germline, CDR1 MNHEY and CDR2 SVGAGI. J lost 1 base, V lost 5 bases, and 4 bases had no gene match. This CDR3 has 14 residues. The CDR3 coding sequence is TGTGCCAGCAGTAGGACTAGCCCGTCCTACGAGCAGTACTTC. It is translated as CASSRTSPSYEQYF.

The chain joins TRBV4-1 to TRBJ2-1; 12 bases agree with TRBD2. With 4 bases clipped from V and 0 bases from J, the junction kept 4 bases outside the gene matches. The germline V gene encodes CDR1 MGHRA and CDR2 YSYEKL. The CDR3 has 17 residues. CDR3 DNA sequence: TGCGCCAGCAGCCGAGGGGGACTAGCGGGCTCCTACAATGAGCAGTTCTTC. Protein sequence: CASSRGGLAGSYNEQFF.

The chain uses TRBV27 and TRBJ2-7, with TRBD1 matching over 8 bases. The V gene's germline CDR1 is MNHEY and CDR2 SMNVEV (reference sequence). The CDR3 extends over 16 amino acids. V shed 2 bases and J 3 bases; nucleotides not matched to a gene: 9. The CDR3 nucleotides read TGTGCCAGCAGTTTAGTTTCCAGGGGGCTGAACTACGAGCAGTACTTC. This gives the protein CASSLVSRGLNYEQYF.

This chain joins TRBV7-8 and TRBJ2-7; tentative D call: TRBD2 (5 bases). CDR3 size: 14 residues. Germline CDR1 and CDR2: SGHVS and FQNEAQ. Between the trimmed V and J ends, which lost 6 bases and 3 bases, there was a span of 15 bases. The CDR3: CASSFRGSGYEQYF. The CDR3 DNA reads TGTGCCAGCAGTTTTAGAGGGAGTGGCTACGAGCAGTACTTC.

For the CDR3, the DNA is TGTGCCAGCAGTGGTCAAGGGGTGACTCAGCCCCAGCATTTT. Its translation: CASSGQGVTQPQHF. V usage is TRBV2 and J usage is TRBJ1-5, with D possibly being TRBD1 (5 bases). The CDR3 runs 14 residues. The V gene's germline CDR1 is SNHLY and CDR2 FYNNEI. The germline V and J ends were trimmed by 4 bases and 6 bases, with 13 bases remaining between them.

CDR3 region: CASSPTDRTNEQFF. As DNA, the CDR3 is TGTGCCAGCAGCCCTACCGACAGGACCAATGAGCAGTTCTTC. The gene calls are TRBV9 and TRBJ2-1; possible D gene TRBD1, 6 bases. There are 14 residues in the CDR3. V lost 4 bases to trimming and J lost 6 bases, with 14 bases between them. Germline CDR1 SGDLS, CDR2 YYNGEE.

V usage is TRBV7-9 and J usage is TRBJ2-1; D is unclear. V lost 3 bases and J 8 bases, leaving 17 bases between the germline ends. Germline assignment: CDR1 SEHNR and CDR2 FQNEAQ (reference sequence). The CDR3 covers 15 residues. The CDR3 nucleotides are TGTGCCAGCAGCTTTAGCAATATAGTTAACGATGAGCAGTTCTTC. Encoded protein: CASSFSNIVNDEQFF.

V and J are TRBV4-1 and TRBJ1-6; no clear D gene. Per the germline V gene, CDR1 is MGHRA and CDR2 is YSYEKL. This CDR3 comprises 14 residues. V dropped 1 base and J dropped 7 bases, with 8 bases sitting between them. In DNA, the CDR3 is TGCGCCAGCAGCCAAGTGTTTCAGAATTCACCCCTCCACTTT. Translating it yields CASSQVFQNSPLHF.

The genes are TRBV30 and TRBJ1-2; TRBD1 agrees at 7 bases. J was trimmed by 1 base and V by 3 bases; bases with no gene match: 5. The germline V gene encodes CDR1 GTSNPN and CDR2 SVGIG (reference sequence). The CDR3 extends over 14 amino acids. CDR3: CAWSPGTDNYGYTF. As DNA, the CDR3 is TGTGCCTGGAGCCCTGGGACAGATAACTATGGCTACACCTTC.

The gene calls are TRBV9 and TRBJ2-3; 12 nucleotides match TRBD2. This CDR3 has 19 amino acids. In germline, CDR1 is SGDLS, CDR2 YYNGEE. J gave up 1 base and V 0 bases, and 9 bases lay outside the gene matches. The CDR3 DNA reads TGTGCCAGCAGCGTAGGACTAGCGGGGGAATTGAAGGGCACAGATACGCAGTATTTT. This sequence encodes CASSVGLAGELKGTDTQYF.

The chain combines TRBV4-2 with TRBJ2-2; tentatively, D is TRBD2 (7 bases). The V and J ends lost 1 base and 5 bases respectively, with 14 bases between them. Germline V lookup: CDR1 LGHNA, CDR2 YNFKEQ. CDR3 length: 16 amino acids. The chain's CDR3 is CASSQVIGGGTGELFF. In nucleotides, the CDR3 is TGTGCCAGCAGCCAAGTTATAGGGGGGGGAACCGGGGAGCTGTTTTTT.

The chain is built from TRBV6-1 and TRBJ2-7, with D maybe TRBD1 (7 bases). The CDR3 extends over 15 amino acids. CDR1 and CDR2 from the germline V gene are MNHNS and SASEGT. Trimming stripped 2 bases from V and 4 bases from J, with 15 bases between. For the CDR3, the DNA is TGTGCCAGCAGTGAAATGGGGGGACAGATTTACGAGCAGTACTTC. Encoded protein: CASSEMGGQIYEQYF.

The J gene is TRBJ2-3, the V gene TRBV5-4, with a weak D call TRBD2 (6 bases). The germline V gene encodes CDR1 SGHNT and CDR2 YYREEE (reference sequence). The CDR3 has 20 amino acids. Trimming removed 0 bases from V and 2 bases from J, with 25 bases in between. The CDR3: CASSLVTIIPRRGFTDTQYF. The CDR3 nucleotides read TGTGCCAGCAGCTTGGTCACCATCATACCACGGAGGGGATTCACAGATACGCAGTATTTT.

CDR3 region: CASSLGDSPGYTF. The CDR3 DNA reads TGTGCCAGCAGCTTAGGGGACAGCCCTGGCTACACCTTC. The chain is built from TRBV7-9 and TRBJ1-2, with 7 bases aligning to TRBD1. This CDR3 is 13 amino acids long. In germline, CDR1 is SEHNR, CDR2 FQNEAQ (reference sequence). Trimming took 1 base from V and 7 from J; bases not matched to a gene: 3.

A note on this clone: At one boundary the junction diverges from the germline segment, which might be a read error. The CDR3 is CASSRLAGDTGELFF. The DNA of the CDR3 is TGTGCCAGCAGCCGACTAGCGGGGGACACCGGGGAGCTGTTTTTT. The J gene is TRBJ2-2, the V gene TRBV4-1; TRBD2 aligns across 12 bases. Germline V gene sequence: CDR1 MGHRA, CDR2 YSYEKL. This CDR3 is 15 amino acids long.

The V gene is TRBV7-2, the J gene TRBJ1-1; a possible D gene is TRBD1 (5 bases). CDR1 is SGHTA and CDR2 is FQGNSA in the germline V gene. The CDR3 runs to 11 residues. Between the trimmed V and J ends, which lost 6 bases and 5 bases, there was a span of 7 bases. In DNA, the CDR3 is TGTGCCAGCAGTGGGGGGACTGAAGCTTTCTTT. Protein sequence: CASSGGTEAFF.

The rearrangement joins TRBV2 to TRBJ2-7, with 7 nucleotides matching TRBD2. The CDR3 length is 14 residues. V shed 6 bases and J 5 bases; nucleotides not matched to a gene: 10. The germline V gene has CDR1 SNHLY and CDR2 FYNNEI. The CDR3 bases are TGTGCCAGCAGCAGGACTAGTTTTCTCCACGAGCAGTACTTC. It is translated as CASSRTSFLHEQYF.